The next 5 T cell receptor beta chains were all read from a single sample in a study of neurological immune-mediated disorders. TCRdb re-analysed the 5' RACE reads in MiXCR, keeping a single row per CDR3 protein. Seen here are roughly 76,000 distinct CDR3 sequences, roughly 13% observed once, and the top ten hold about 6.8%. The specimen sequenced was PBMCs. The receptors originated from a woman between 50 and 59 years old in good health.

This clonotype was observed a few times. The chain has TRBV11-2 and TRBJ2-7; D gene ambiguous. Germline-derived CDR1 and CDR2 are SGHAT and FQNNGV. The V and J ends lost 3 bases and 3 bases respectively, with 3 bases between them. There are 11 residues in the CDR3. The CDR3 protein is CASSFIYEQYF. CDR3 sequence (DNA): TGTGCCAGCAGCTTTATCTACGAGCAGTACTTC.

This clonotype was found many times. The rearrangement uses TRBV11-2 and TRBJ2-7; no clear D gene. V gave up 4 bases and J gave up 2 bases, with 9 bases separating them. Germline V gene lookup returns CDR1 SGHAT and CDR2 FQNNGV. The CDR3 runs 13 residues. The CDR3 DNA sequence: TGTGCCAGCAGCTCCACAGCTACCTACGAGCAGTACTTC. It translates to CASSSTATYEQYF.

This clonotype was counted ten times or more. This sequence joins TRBV20-1 and TRBJ2-2; D perhaps matches TRBD2 (6 bases). Germline lookup yields CDR1 DFQATT and CDR2 SNEGSKA (reference sequence). The CDR3 has 14 amino acids. Deletions cut 0 bases from V and 2 bases from J, with 7 bases between. The CDR3 DNA reads as TGCAGTGCTAGAGAGCGGGGTAACACCGGGGAGCTGTTTTTT. It translates to CSARERGNTGELFF.

This clonotype occurred many times. CDR3 bases: TGCGCCAGCAGCATACTTCAGGACACTGAAGCTTTCTTT. This gives the protein CASSILQDTEAFF. The chain couples TRBV5-1 to TRBJ1-1; D is unclear. From germline, CDR1 is SGHRS and CDR2 YFSETQ. The V end was cut by 4 bases, the J end by 3 bases, with 10 bases between. The CDR3 runs 13 residues.

In its sample, this clonotype was seen many times. The chain employs TRBV5-1 and TRBJ2-1; the D is unclear. The ends were cut back, 5 bases at V and 0 bases at J, with 12 bases in the middle. The CDR3 is 15 residues long. Germline CDR1 and CDR2: SGHRS and YFSETQ. The CDR3 reads CASRPDPSSYNEQFF. CDR3 bases: TGCGCCAGCAGACCCGACCCCTCCTCCTACAATGAGCAGTTCTTC.